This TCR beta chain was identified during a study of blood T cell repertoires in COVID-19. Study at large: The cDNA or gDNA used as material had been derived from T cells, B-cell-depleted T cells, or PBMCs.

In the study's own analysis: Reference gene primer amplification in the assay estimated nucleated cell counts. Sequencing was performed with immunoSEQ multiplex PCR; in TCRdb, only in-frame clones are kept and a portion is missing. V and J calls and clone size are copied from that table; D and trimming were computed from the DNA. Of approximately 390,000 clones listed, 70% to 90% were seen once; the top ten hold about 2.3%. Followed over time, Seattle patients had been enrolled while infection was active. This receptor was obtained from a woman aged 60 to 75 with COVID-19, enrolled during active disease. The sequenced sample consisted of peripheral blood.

Here the CDR3 DNA reads TGCGCCAGCAGCATACAGGGTTGGAACTATGGCTACACCTTC. Protein: CASSIQGWNYGYTF. The rearrangement links TRBV5-1 to TRBJ1-2, with TRBD1 as a possible D gene (6 bases). V lost 4 bases and J 2 bases, leaving 12 bases between the germline ends. CDR3 size: 14 residues. Germline-derived CDR1 and CDR2 are SGHRS and YFSETQ.